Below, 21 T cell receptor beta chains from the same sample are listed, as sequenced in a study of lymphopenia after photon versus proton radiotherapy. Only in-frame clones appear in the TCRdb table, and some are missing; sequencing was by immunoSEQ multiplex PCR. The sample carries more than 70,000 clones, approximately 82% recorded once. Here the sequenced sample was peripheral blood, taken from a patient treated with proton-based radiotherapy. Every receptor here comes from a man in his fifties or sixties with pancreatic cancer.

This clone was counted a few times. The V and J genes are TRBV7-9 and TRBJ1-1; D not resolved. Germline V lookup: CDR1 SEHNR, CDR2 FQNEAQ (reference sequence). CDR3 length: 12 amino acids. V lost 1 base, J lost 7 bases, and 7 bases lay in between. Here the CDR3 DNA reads TGTGCCAGCAGCTTAGTAGGTCATGAAGCTTTCTTT. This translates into CASSLVGHEAFF.

CDR3 nucleotides: TGTGCCAGCAGCGCGTCTCTCGGGACCCAGTACTTC. Amino acids: CASSASLGTQYF. The V call is TRBV7-8, the J call TRBJ2-5; D is unclear. The CDR3 has 12 amino acids. Per the germline V gene, CDR1 is SGHVS and CDR2 is FQNEAQ. The V gene lost 5 bases and the J gene lost 7 bases, with 11 bases spanning the gap.

As DNA, the CDR3 is TGCGCCAGCGAAGCGGGGGAATTCAGCAACACCATATATTTT. Its translation: CASEAGEFSNTIYF. The chain links TRBV10-2 to TRBJ1-3, with a possible D match to TRBD1 (5 bases). The CDR3 loop spans 14 amino acids. CDR1 is WSHSY and CDR2 is SAAADI in the germline V gene. V dropped 8 bases and J dropped 7 bases, with 18 bases sitting between them.

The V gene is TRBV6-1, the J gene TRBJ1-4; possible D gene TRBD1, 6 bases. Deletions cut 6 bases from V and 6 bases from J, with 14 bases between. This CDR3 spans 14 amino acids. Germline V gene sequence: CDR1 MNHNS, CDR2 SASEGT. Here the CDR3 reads CASRKISGDEKLFF. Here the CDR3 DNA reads TGTGCCAGCAGGAAAATATCAGGGGATGAAAAACTGTTTTTT.

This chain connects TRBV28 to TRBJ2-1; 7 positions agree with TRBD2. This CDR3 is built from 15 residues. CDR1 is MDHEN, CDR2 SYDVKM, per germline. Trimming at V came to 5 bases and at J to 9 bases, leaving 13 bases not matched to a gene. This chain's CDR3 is CASSPRLGEGSEQFF. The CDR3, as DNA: TGTGCCAGCAGTCCTCGTCTTGGGGAGGGTAGTGAGCAGTTCTTC.

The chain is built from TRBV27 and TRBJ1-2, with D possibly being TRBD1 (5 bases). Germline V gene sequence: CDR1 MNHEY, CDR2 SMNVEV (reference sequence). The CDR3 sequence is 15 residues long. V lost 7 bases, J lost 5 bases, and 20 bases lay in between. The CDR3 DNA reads TGTGCCAGCACTCCCGCCGGGGGTTTGTTATATGGCTACACCTTC. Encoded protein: CASTPAGGLLYGYTF.

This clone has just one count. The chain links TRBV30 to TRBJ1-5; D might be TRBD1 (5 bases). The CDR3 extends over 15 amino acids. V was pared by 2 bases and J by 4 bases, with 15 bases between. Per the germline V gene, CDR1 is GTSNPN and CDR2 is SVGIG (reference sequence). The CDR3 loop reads CAWSTLLGENQPQHF. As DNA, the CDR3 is TGTGCCTGGAGTACACTACTGGGGGAGAATCAGCCCCAGCATTTT.

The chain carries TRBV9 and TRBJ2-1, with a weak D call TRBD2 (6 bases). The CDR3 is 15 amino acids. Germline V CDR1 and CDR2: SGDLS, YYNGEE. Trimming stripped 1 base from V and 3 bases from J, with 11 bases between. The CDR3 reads CASSVTGVVYNEQFF. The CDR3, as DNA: TGTGCCAGCAGCGTAACGGGAGTGGTCTACAATGAGCAGTTCTTC.

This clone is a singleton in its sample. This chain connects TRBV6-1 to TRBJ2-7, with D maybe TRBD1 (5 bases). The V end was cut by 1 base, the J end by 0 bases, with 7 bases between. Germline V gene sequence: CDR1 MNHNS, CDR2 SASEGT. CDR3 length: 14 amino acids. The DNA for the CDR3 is TGTGCCAGCAGTGAAGGACAGCACTCCTACGAGCAGTACTTC. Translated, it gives CASSEGQHSYEQYF.

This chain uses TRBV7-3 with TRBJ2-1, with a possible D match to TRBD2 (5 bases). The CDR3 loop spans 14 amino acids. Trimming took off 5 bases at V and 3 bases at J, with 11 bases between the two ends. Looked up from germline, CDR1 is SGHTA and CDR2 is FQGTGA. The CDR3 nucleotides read TGTGCCAGCAGCCGACGAGGGAACTACAATGAGCAGTTCTTC. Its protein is CASSRRGNYNEQFF.

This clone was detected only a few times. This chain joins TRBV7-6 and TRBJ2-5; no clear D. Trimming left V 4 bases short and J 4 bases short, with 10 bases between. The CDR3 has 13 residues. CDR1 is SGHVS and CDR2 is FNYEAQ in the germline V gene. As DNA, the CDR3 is TGTGCCAGCAGCTCCCCCGGCGGAGAGACCCAGTACTTC. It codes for CASSSPGGETQYF. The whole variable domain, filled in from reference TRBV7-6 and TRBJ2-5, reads GAGVSQSPRYKVTKRGQDVALRCDPISGHVSLYWYRQALGQGPEFLTYFNYEAQQDKSGLPNDRFSAERPEGSISTLTIQRTEQRDSAMYRCASSSPGGETQYFGPGTRLLVL.

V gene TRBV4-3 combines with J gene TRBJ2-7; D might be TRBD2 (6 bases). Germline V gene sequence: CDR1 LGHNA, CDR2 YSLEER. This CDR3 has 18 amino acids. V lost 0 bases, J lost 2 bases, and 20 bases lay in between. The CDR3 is CASSQESDSSGPAYEQYF. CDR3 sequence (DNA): TGCGCCAGCAGCCAAGAATCGGATTCGAGCGGGCCCGCCTACGAGCAGTACTTC.

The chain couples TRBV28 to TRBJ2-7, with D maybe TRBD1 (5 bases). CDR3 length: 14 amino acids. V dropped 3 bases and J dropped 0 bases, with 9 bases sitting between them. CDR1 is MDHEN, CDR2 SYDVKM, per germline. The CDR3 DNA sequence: TGTGCCAGCAGTTTCCCCAGGGACTCCTACGAGCAGTACTTC. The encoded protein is CASSFPRDSYEQYF.

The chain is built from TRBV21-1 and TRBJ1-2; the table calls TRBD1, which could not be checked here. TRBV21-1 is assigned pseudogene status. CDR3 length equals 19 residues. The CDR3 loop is CASSKEEIGHGPRDRGYTF. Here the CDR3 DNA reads TGTGCCAGCAGCAAAGAGGAGATTGGGCACGGGCCCAGGGATAGAGGCTACACCTTC.

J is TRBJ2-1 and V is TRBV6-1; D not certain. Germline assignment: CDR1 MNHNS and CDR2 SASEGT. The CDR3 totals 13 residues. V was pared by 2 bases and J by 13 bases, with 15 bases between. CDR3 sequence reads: CASSESVRPIQFF. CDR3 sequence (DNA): TGTGCCAGCAGTGAAAGTGTACGTCCCATTCAGTTCTTC.

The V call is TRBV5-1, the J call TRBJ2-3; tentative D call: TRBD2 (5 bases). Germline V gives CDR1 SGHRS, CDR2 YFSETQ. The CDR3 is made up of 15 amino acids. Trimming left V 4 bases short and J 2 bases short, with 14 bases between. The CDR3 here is CASSAAGHDTDTQYF. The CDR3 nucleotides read TGCGCCAGCAGCGCGGCGGGTCACGACACAGATACGCAGTATTTT.

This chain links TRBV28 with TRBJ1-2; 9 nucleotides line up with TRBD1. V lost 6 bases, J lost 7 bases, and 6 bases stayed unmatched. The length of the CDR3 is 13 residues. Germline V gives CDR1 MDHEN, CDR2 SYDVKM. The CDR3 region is CASSRDRVAGYTF. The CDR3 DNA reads TGTGCCAGCAGCCGGGACAGGGTGGCTGGCTACACCTTC.

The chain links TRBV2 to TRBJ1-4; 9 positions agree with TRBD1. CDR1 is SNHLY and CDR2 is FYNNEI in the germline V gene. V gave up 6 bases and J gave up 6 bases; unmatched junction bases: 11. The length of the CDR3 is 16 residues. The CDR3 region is CASSPTPGTGYEKLFF. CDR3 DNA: TGTGCCAGCAGCCCCACCCCCGGGACAGGGTATGAAAAACTGTTTTTT.

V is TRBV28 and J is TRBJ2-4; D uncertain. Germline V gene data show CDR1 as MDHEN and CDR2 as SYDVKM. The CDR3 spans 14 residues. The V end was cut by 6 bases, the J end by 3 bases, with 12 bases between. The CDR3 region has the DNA TGTGCCAGCAGCCCGTCTGGGGTCAAAAACATTCAGTACTTC. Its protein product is CASSPSGVKNIQYF.

CDR3 bases: TGTGCCAGCAGCTTAAACCTCGCCGGGGAGCTGTTTTTT. Translated, it gives CASSLNLAGELFF. The chain couples TRBV7-9 to TRBJ2-2; D call uncertain. Trimming took 2 bases from V and 6 from J, leaving 7 bases between them. The CDR3 loop spans 13 amino acids. Germline CDR1 and CDR2: SEHNR and FQNEAQ (reference sequence).

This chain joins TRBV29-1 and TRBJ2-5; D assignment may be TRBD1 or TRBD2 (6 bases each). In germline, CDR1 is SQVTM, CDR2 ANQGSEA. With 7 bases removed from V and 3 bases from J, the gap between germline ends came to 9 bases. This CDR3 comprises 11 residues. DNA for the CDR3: TGCAGCGGAGGGGGGAAAGAGACCCAGTACTTC. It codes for CSGGGKETQYF.